The T cell receptor beta chain described here comes from a study of chemoradiotherapy in HPV16-positive cancers. Study conclusions and caveats: Only a couple of HPV16-positive patients supplied the functional HPV-specificity definition. Better recurrence-free survival went with HPV-responsive T-cell expansion in HPV16-positive patients.

The data were produced by immunoSEQ multiplex PCR, yet TCRdb's version contains in-frame clones alone and is incomplete. Of about 14,000 clones in the sample, around nine tenths were seen once. A remark on this clone: Its antigen is currently unknown.

The CDR3 is 13 residues long. Germline loops: CDR1 MNHNY, CDR2 SVGAGI (reference sequence). V gave up 8 bases and J gave up 0 bases, with 10 bases separating them. Sequences were derived from tumor tissue, sampled from a patient who underwent chemoradiotherapy. J is TRBJ1-1 and V is TRBV6-6; D is unclear. The source of this sequence is a human donor with HPV-associated anogenital cancer. The CDR3: CASREEMNTEAFF. The CDR3 DNA reads TGTGCCAGCCGGGAGGAAATGAACACTGAAGCTTTCTTT.